The 30 T cell receptor beta chains below come from one sample, sequenced in a study of T cell responses to AZD1222 COVID-19 vaccine. Data came from immunoSEQ multiplex PCR; TCRdb stores just in-frame clones and leaves some out. The sample shows around 270,000 clones, about 94% of them seen only once. Material: peripheral blood, obtained 28 days after the second AZD1222 dose. The receptors stem from an adult who received the AZD1222 COVID-19 vaccine.

The V and J genes are TRBV2 and TRBJ1-1; D not certain. Germline CDR1 and CDR2: SNHLY and FYNNEI. The CDR3 sequence is 13 residues long. V was cut by 6 bases and J by 3 bases, with 11 bases left in between. DNA for the CDR3: TGTGCCAGCAGCCGGGCAGTTCACACTGAAGCTTTCTTT. Its protein product is CASSRAVHTEAFF.

This CDR3 is CASSQDPRGNEQFF. The CDR3 DNA is TGCGCCAGCAGCCAAGATCCGAGGGGTAATGAGCAGTTCTTC. This chain links TRBV4-1 with TRBJ2-1, with D perhaps TRBD1 or TRBD2 (5 bases each). V was pared by 0 bases and J by 7 bases, with 10 bases between. Germline CDR1 MGHRA, CDR2 YSYEKL. This CDR3 has 14 residues.

This clone was recorded once. The V and J genes are TRBV27 and TRBJ2-1; D might be TRBD1 (5 bases). Trimming pared 4 bases from V and 0 bases from J, leaving 7 bases between. The CDR3 consists of 14 residues. Germline assignment: CDR1 MNHEY and CDR2 SMNVEV (reference sequence). CDR3 DNA sequence: TGTGCCAGCAGTTGGGGCCACTCCTACAATGAGCAGTTCTTC. Its protein product is CASSWGHSYNEQFF.

This clone was observed once. V gene TRBV18 combines with J gene TRBJ1-2; 7 positions match TRBD1. Germline V gives CDR1 KGHSH, CDR2 LQKENI. CDR3 size: 14 residues. V was pared by 3 bases and J by 5 bases, with 6 bases of the junction left unmatched. CDR3 sequence reads: CASSPDRAIYGYTF. The CDR3, as DNA: TGTGCCAGCTCACCTGACAGGGCGATTTATGGCTACACCTTC.

This sequence joins TRBV7-2 and TRBJ2-6; TRBD1 or TRBD2 may be the D gene (5 bases each). CDR3 length equals 15 residues. V dropped 5 bases and J dropped 2 bases, with 10 bases sitting between them. Germline lookup yields CDR1 SGHTA and CDR2 FQGNSA. The CDR3 DNA is TGTGCCAGCAGCCTCCAGGGACCTGGGGCCAACGTCCTGACTTTC. Translation: CASSLQGPGANVLTF.

This chain links TRBV6-5 with TRBJ1-1; D ambiguous. The CDR3 totals 12 residues. The V gene's germline CDR1 is MNHEY and CDR2 SVGAGI. V was trimmed by 11 bases and J by 4 bases, leaving 14 bases between them. In nucleotides, the CDR3 is TGTGCCTCCGACCTCGATAGCACTGAAGCTTTCTTT. Amino acids: CASDLDSTEAFF.

This chain joins TRBV7-2 and TRBJ1-2, with D possibly TRBD1 on 5 matching bases. Germline V lookup: CDR1 SGHTA, CDR2 FQGNSA. CDR3 length: 12 amino acids. Trimming took 6 bases from V and 4 from J, leaving 9 bases between them. CDR3 loop: CASSYDSYGYTF. As DNA, the CDR3 is TGTGCCAGCAGTTATGACAGCTATGGCTACACCTTC. Filled out from reference TRBV7-2 and TRBJ1-2, the complete variable domain reads GAGVSQSPSNKVTEKGKDVELRCDPISGHTALYWYRQSLGQGLEFLIYFQGNSAPDKSGLPSDRFSAERTGGSVSTLTIQRTQQEDSAVYLCASSYDSYGYTFGSGTRLTVV.

V is TRBV10-3 and J is TRBJ1-1; D gene uncertain. Germline CDR1 reads ENHRY; CDR2 reads SYGVKD. The CDR3 contains 14 residues. Trimming stripped 1 base from V and 5 bases from J, with 11 bases between. The DNA for the CDR3 is TGTGCCATCAGTGAGTTGCGGTGGGAGACTGAAGCTTTCTTT. The encoded protein is CAISELRWETEAFF.

V is TRBV2 and J is TRBJ2-2, with 8 bases that match TRBD1. CDR1 is SNHLY and CDR2 is FYNNEI in the germline V gene. Trimming at V came to 5 bases and at J to 6 bases, leaving 2 bases not matched to a gene. The CDR3 length is 13 residues. The chain's CDR3 is CASSLQGAGELFF. The CDR3 region has the DNA TGTGCCAGCAGTTTACAGGGGGCCGGGGAGCTGTTTTTT.

The chain recombines TRBV9 with TRBJ2-2; no clear D. This CDR3 comprises 14 residues. Trimming cost V 3 bases and J 0 bases, with 6 bases left between them. Germline V gives CDR1 SGDLS, CDR2 YYNGEE. The CDR3 DNA reads TGTGCCAGCAGCGCTACACCGAACACCGGGGAGCTGTTTTTT. Encoded protein: CASSATPNTGELFF.

DNA for the CDR3: TGTGCCAGCAGTTTGGATGGGGCAGCTCAGCCCCAGCATTTT. Its translation is CASSLDGAAQPQHF. The V call is TRBV28, the J call TRBJ1-5, with D perhaps TRBD1 (5 bases). The CDR3 has 14 residues. Germline CDR1 is MDHEN and CDR2 is SYDVKM. The V end lost 3 bases, the J end lost 6 bases, and 12 bases lay between the germline ends.

The CDR3 nucleotides read TGTGCCAGCAGCCAAGACACGTCACTCCCAGAGACCCAGTACTTC. Protein: CASSQDTSLPETQYF. The chain links TRBV4-2 to TRBJ2-5; D gene uncertain. Trimming took off 0 bases at V and 4 bases at J, with 12 bases between the two ends. The CDR3 totals 15 residues. Germline lookup yields CDR1 LGHNA and CDR2 YNFKEQ.

V and J are TRBV28 and TRBJ1-2; D uncertain. Deletions cut 2 bases from V and 8 bases from J, with 9 bases between. CDR1 MDHEN and CDR2 SYDVKM come from the germline V gene. The CDR3 is 12 residues long. The CDR3 DNA is TGTGCCAGCAGTTTACTGTCTACCGGCTACACCTTC. It encodes CASSLLSTGYTF.

The chain has TRBV29-1 and TRBJ1-1; no reliable D call. V gave up 6 bases and J gave up 5 bases, with 13 bases separating them. In germline, CDR1 is SQVTM, CDR2 ANQGSEA. The CDR3 is made up of 12 amino acids. The CDR3 region is CSVAGPGTEAFF. The CDR3 DNA sequence: TGCAGCGTGGCCGGACCGGGTACTGAAGCTTTCTTT. Supplemented by reference TRBV29-1 and TRBJ1-1, the full variable domain reads SAVISQKPSRDICQRGTSLTIQCQVDSQVTMMFWYRQQPGQSLTLIATANQGSEATYESGFVIDKFPISRPNLTFSTLTVSNMSPEDSSIYLCSVAGPGTEAFFGQGTRLTVV.

CDR3: CASSLGQNEKLFF. The CDR3 DNA reads as TGTGCCAGCAGCCTAGGACAGAATGAAAAACTGTTTTTT. The chain is built from TRBV7-9 and TRBJ1-4; D might be TRBD1 (6 bases). This CDR3 has 13 amino acids. V lost 5 bases to trimming and J lost 5 bases, with 9 bases between them. Germline V lookup: CDR1 SEHNR, CDR2 FQNEAQ (reference sequence).

This chain joins TRBV5-4 and TRBJ2-7; a weak D match, TRBD1 (6 bases). This CDR3 is built from 15 residues. The V gene lost 4 bases and the J gene lost 6 bases, with 20 bases spanning the gap. Germline CDR1 is SGHNT and CDR2 is YYREEE (reference sequence). CDR3 sequence reads: CASSVQGFDSGEQYF. CDR3 DNA: TGTGCCAGCAGCGTCCAGGGGTTCGATTCGGGCGAGCAGTACTTC.

The chain is built from TRBV5-1 and TRBJ1-1; D unresolved. Trimming cost V 2 bases and J 1 base, with 6 bases left between them. The germline CDR1 and CDR2 sequences are SGHRS and YFSETQ. The CDR3 loop spans 13 amino acids. The chain's CDR3 is CASSFRGNTEAFF. CDR3 bases: TGCGCCAGCAGCTTCCGGGGGAACACTGAAGCTTTCTTT.

The rearrangement joins TRBV6-5 to TRBJ2-5; D gene unclear. V was clipped by 0 bases and J by 5 bases, with 7 bases between them. Germline V gives CDR1 MNHEY, CDR2 SVGAGI. The length of the CDR3 is 13 residues. The CDR3 region has the DNA TGTGCCAGCAGTTACTCAGGGCGGGAGACCCAGTACTTC. Residues: CASSYSGRETQYF.

The chain is built from TRBV5-1 and TRBJ2-7; D is possibly TRBD2 (5 bases). The length of the CDR3 is 13 residues. The V gene's germline CDR1 is SGHRS and CDR2 YFSETQ. V was cut by 3 bases and J by 3 bases, with 10 bases left in between. The CDR3, as DNA: TGCGCCAGCAGCTCCTCGGAGGACTACGAGCAGTACTTC. Its protein is CASSSSEDYEQYF.

V usage is TRBV24-1 and J usage is TRBJ1-1; D is perhaps TRBD1 (6 bases). The CDR3 covers 13 residues. V was shortened by 4 bases and J by 5 bases, with 10 bases between the two germline ends. Germline CDR1 reads KGHDR; CDR2 reads SFDVKD. The CDR3 DNA reads as TGTGCCACCAGTGAGAACAGGGCTACTGAAGCTTTCTTT. It specifies CATSENRATEAFF.

This rearrangement joins TRBV2 to TRBJ2-7, with 9 positions matching TRBD1. Germline assignment: CDR1 SNHLY and CDR2 FYNNEI. The J segment lost 5 bases and the V segment lost 5 bases, leaving 7 bases of the junction unmatched. The CDR3 contains 14 residues. The CDR3 nucleotides are TGTGCCAGCAGTCAAACAGGGGGCTTGAACGAGCAGTACTTC. Translated: CASSQTGGLNEQYF.

The CDR3 protein is CASSRGQLNQPQHF. The CDR3 DNA sequence: TGTGCCAGCAGCCGGGGACAGCTTAATCAGCCCCAGCATTTT. The chain is built from TRBV5-5 and TRBJ1-5; 7 bases are a match to TRBD1. The CDR3 has 14 amino acids. CDR1 is SGHKS and CDR2 is YYEKEE in the germline V gene (reference sequence). J lost 4 bases, V lost 4 bases, and 5 bases had no gene match.

The J gene is TRBJ1-4, the V gene TRBV5-6; D gene unclear. Trimming took 4 bases from V and 8 from J, leaving 18 bases between them. This CDR3 contains 15 residues. Germline V gene lookup returns CDR1 SGHDT and CDR2 YYEEEE. Here the CDR3 DNA reads TGTGCCAGCAGCGATTCTAACCTCCTTAAGGAAAAACTGTTTTTT. Its protein is CASSDSNLLKEKLFF. Full variable domain (outside the CDR3, taken from reference TRBV5-6 and TRBJ1-4): DAGVTQSPTHLIKTRGQQVTLRCSPKSGHDTVSWYQQALGQGPQFIFQYYEEEERQRGNFPDRFSGHQFPNYSSELNVNALLLGDSALYLCASSDSNLLKEKLFFGSGTQLSVL.

The rearrangement joins TRBV9 to TRBJ2-3; D tentatively reads TRBD1 or TRBD2 (5 bases each). V lost 4 bases to trimming and J lost 6 bases, with 12 bases between them. CDR1 is SGDLS and CDR2 is YYNGEE in the germline V gene. This CDR3 contains 13 residues. This chain's CDR3 is CASSHGGTDTQYF. The CDR3 coding sequence is TGTGCCAGCAGCCATGGGGGAACGGATACGCAGTATTTT.

This rearrangement joins TRBV5-1 to TRBJ2-2; 8 nucleotides match TRBD1. Per the germline V gene, CDR1 is SGHRS and CDR2 is YFSETQ. The V gene end was trimmed by 4 bases and the J gene end by 2 bases; junction bases not matched to a gene: 7. This CDR3 has 16 amino acids. CDR3 amino acids: CASSPWTGINTGELFF. The CDR3 nucleotides read TGCGCCAGCAGCCCCTGGACAGGGATAAACACCGGGGAGCTGTTTTTT.

V gene TRBV5-1 combines with J gene TRBJ2-7, with 11 bases that match TRBD1. CDR1 is SGHRS, CDR2 YFSETQ, per germline. V was clipped by 5 bases and J by 1 base; unmatched bases: 5. This CDR3 is 15 amino acids long. The CDR3 loop reads CASRPGQGASYEQYF. Written as DNA, the CDR3 is TGCGCCAGCAGACCTGGACAGGGGGCTTCCTACGAGCAGTACTTC.

This sequence joins TRBV5-1 and TRBJ1-1; D is ambiguous. CDR3 length: 14 amino acids. The V end was cut by 4 bases, the J end by 0 bases, with 10 bases between. The germline CDR1 and CDR2 sequences are SGHRS and YFSETQ. This chain's CDR3 is CASSTASMNTEAFF. The CDR3 DNA reads as TGCGCCAGCAGCACGGCCAGCATGAACACTGAAGCTTTCTTT.

The chain employs TRBV5-4 and TRBJ2-7; perhaps TRBD1 as D (5 bases). Per germline, CDR1 SGHNT and CDR2 YYREEE (reference sequence). Trimming took 1 base from V and 5 from J, leaving 10 bases between them. The CDR3 runs 13 residues. CDR3 DNA sequence: TGTGCCAGCAGCTTGAGGGGAAGCGACGAGCAGTACTTC. It yields the protein CASSLRGSDEQYF. The variable domain in full, with the rest retrieved from reference TRBV5-4 and TRBJ2-7, is ETGVTQSPTHLIKTRGQQVTLRCSSQSGHNTVSWYQQALGQGPQFIFQYYREEENGRGNFPPRFSGLQFPNYSSELNVNALELDDSALYLCASSLRGSDEQYFGPGTRLTVT.

The rearrangement joins TRBV6-2 or TRBV6-3 to TRBJ2-5; D unclear. The CDR3 extends over 12 amino acids. In germline, CDR1 is MNHEY, CDR2 SVGEGT. The V end was cut by 5 bases, the J end by 5 bases, with 9 bases between. CDR3 loop: CASSQTPETQYF. For the CDR3, the DNA is TGTGCCAGCAGTCAAACACCGGAGACCCAGTACTTC.

The V gene is TRBV5-4, the J gene TRBJ2-1, with D unresolved. Germline lookup yields CDR1 SGHNT and CDR2 YYREEE (reference sequence). The CDR3 has 14 residues. V was clipped by 0 bases and J by 7 bases, with 11 bases between them. The CDR3 sequence: CASSLGAPRNEQFF. The CDR3 DNA follows: TGTGCCAGCAGCTTGGGAGCTCCGAGGAATGAGCAGTTCTTC. Together with reference TRBV5-4 and TRBJ2-1, the CDR3 gives the full variable domain: ETGVTQSPTHLIKTRGQQVTLRCSSQSGHNTVSWYQQALGQGPQFIFQYYREEENGRGNFPPRFSGLQFPNYSSELNVNALELDDSALYLCASSLGAPRNEQFFGPGTRLTVL.